Below are 11 T cell receptor beta chains sequenced from a single sample in a study of glioma-infiltrating T cells. Using RNA template, CDR3s of TCR alpha and beta were amplified with iRepertoire arm-PCR. TCRdb called the multiplex PCR reads again in MiXCR, with one record for every CDR3 protein. The repertoire includes 150,000 to 200,000 distinct CDR3 sequences, over 25% of them detected once, and around 21% sits in the top ten. The sequenced material came from glioma tissue, nonneoplastic brain tissue, or PBMCs (not recorded which). The receptors here all came from a human donor with low-grade glioma or glioblastoma, undergoing nonglioma brain surgery, or in good health (not recorded which).

The genes are TRBV9 and TRBJ2-7; D might be TRBD1 (6 bases). This CDR3 is 14 amino acids long. The V end was cut by 4 bases, the J end by 1 base, with 12 bases between. The V gene's germline CDR1 is SGDLS and CDR2 YYNGEE. CDR3 DNA sequence: TGTGCCAGCAGCCCGGGCAGGGGTTCCTACGAGCAGTACTTC. It encodes CASSPGRGSYEQYF. Combining the CDR3 with reference TRBV9 and TRBJ2-7 gives the whole variable domain DSGVTQTPKHLITATGQRVTLRCSPRSGDLSVYWYQQSLDQGLQFLIQYYNGEERAKGNILERFSAQQFPDLHSELNLSSLELGDSALYFCASSPGRGSYEQYFGPGTRLTVT.

Concerning this clonotype itself: A much larger clone differs from this one at a single base, so this may be a read error. The V and J genes are TRBV4-2 and TRBJ2-1; D is uncertain. V was pared by 4 bases and J by 10 bases, with 11 bases between. Germline V gene data show CDR1 as LGHNA and CDR2 as YNFKEQ. The CDR3 extends over 12 amino acids. CDR3 in amino acids: CASSPPGYEQFF. CDR3 sequence (DNA): TGTGCCAGCAGCCCCCCTGGCTACGAGCAGTTCTTC.

This clonotype was detected many times. As DNA, the CDR3 is TGCAGTGCCTCTAAACCCGCAGGGGGTACCTACGAGCAGTACTTC. Translation: CSASKPAGGTYEQYF. The chain is built from TRBV20-1 and TRBJ2-7, with 7 positions matching TRBD1. Germline V lookup: CDR1 DFQATT, CDR2 SNEGSKA (reference sequence). The ends lost 6 bases at V and 2 bases at J; junction bases unmatched: 13. This CDR3 is built from 15 residues.

This clonotype was observed many times. The chain couples TRBV6-2 or TRBV6-3 to TRBJ1-2, with 7 bases identical to TRBD1. Germline V CDR1 and CDR2: MNHEY, SVGEGT. J was trimmed by 8 bases and V by 2 bases; bases with no gene match: 17. This CDR3 has 17 residues. CDR3 DNA sequence: TGTGCCAGCAGTTACCGCCTGGGGACAGCAAGCAGGAACGGCTACACCTTC. Its protein product is CASSYRLGTASRNGYTF.

The sample holds many counts of this clonotype. This rearrangement joins TRBV2 to TRBJ2-7; D gene ambiguous. V gave up 7 bases and J gave up 0 bases, with 16 bases separating them. The CDR3 runs to 15 residues. Germline loops: CDR1 SNHLY, CDR2 FYNNEI. The CDR3 protein is CASNPDQASSYEQYF. Written as DNA, the CDR3 is TGTGCCAGCAACCCAGACCAAGCGAGCTCCTACGAGCAGTACTTC.

This clonotype was seen at least ten times. J is TRBJ2-3 and V is TRBV4-2; 11 nucleotides match TRBD2. The CDR3 length is 17 residues. V lost 2 bases to trimming and J lost 0 bases; unmatched junction nucleotides: 4. CDR1 and CDR2 (germline): LGHNA, YNFKEQ. CDR3 in amino acids: CASSQQGLAASTDTQYF. CDR3 sequence (DNA): TGTGCCAGCAGCCAACAGGGACTAGCGGCTAGCACAGATACGCAGTATTTT.

This chain joins TRBV9 and TRBJ1-1; no clear D. The V and J ends lost 3 bases and 2 bases respectively, with 5 bases between them. Germline V gene data show CDR1 as SGDLS and CDR2 as YYNGEE. The CDR3 contains 12 residues. CDR3 region: CASSGDNTEAFF. The CDR3 DNA reads TGTGCCAGCAGCGGAGACAACACTGAAGCTTTCTTT.

This clonotype has a handful of counts. The chain couples TRBV4-1 to TRBJ2-3; 10 positions agree with TRBD2. V gave up 3 bases and J gave up 2 bases; unmatched junction bases: 8. The CDR3 has 17 residues. The V gene's germline CDR1 is MGHRA and CDR2 YSYEKL. CDR3 DNA sequence: TGCGCCAGCAGCCAGGAGGGGACTAGCGCCTACACAGATACGCAGTATTTT. Translation: CASSQEGTSAYTDTQYF.

Comments on this clonotype: A much larger clonotype is one base distant, so this may be a read error. The rearrangement joins TRBV14 to TRBJ2-7, with 12 bases fitting TRBD2. The CDR3 is 14 amino acids. Germline CDR1 and CDR2: SGHDN and FVKESK. The DNA of the CDR3 is TGTGCCGGCAGCGCACTAGCGGGAGGCTACGAGCAGTACTTC. Protein: CAGSALAGGYEQYF. The full variable domain, with the rest looked up from reference TRBV14 and TRBJ2-7, is EAGVTQFPSHSVIEKGQTVTLRCDPISGHDNLYWYRRVMGKEIKFLLHFVKESKQDESGMPNNRFLAERTGGTYSTLKVQPAELEDSGVYFCAGSALAGGYEQYFGPGTRLTVT.

Comments on this clonotype: Just one base apart from a much larger clone, this may be a read error. The chain combines TRBV19 with TRBJ1-1, with 10 bases fitting TRBD1. CDR1 is LNHDA, CDR2 SQIVND, per germline (reference sequence). The CDR3 covers 15 residues. CDR3 loop: CAGSIDRGRSTEAFF. The CDR3 DNA sequence: TGTGCCGGTAGTATCGACAGGGGGCGATCCACTGAAGCTTTCTTT. Using reference TRBV19 and TRBJ1-1 for the parts outside the CDR3, the full variable domain is DGGITQSPKYLFRKEGQNVTLSCEQNLNHDAMYWYRQDPGQGLRLIYYSQIVNDFQKGDIAEGYSVSREKKESFPLTVTSAQKNPTAFYLCAGSIDRGRSTEAFFGQGTRLTVV.

This rearrangement joins TRBV20-1 to TRBJ1-1; D is unclear. The V and J ends lost 0 bases and 14 bases respectively, with 19 bases between them. The V gene's germline CDR1 is DFQATT and CDR2 SNEGSKA (reference sequence). The CDR3 contains 13 residues. CDR3 bases: TGCAGTGCTAGAGACCTGACTGACGTAAATGAGTTCTTT. Amino acid sequence: CSARDLTDVNEFF.